Given below is one T cell receptor beta chain in context. Produced via immunoSEQ multiplex PCR; TCRdb's table is partial and in-frame only. The sample contains tens of thousands of clones, around 93% of which appear only once. This entry belongs to a study of T cell changes during pregnancy in multiple sclerosis. Trimming took off 6 bases at V and 7 bases at J, with 10 bases between the two ends. The CDR3 runs 11 residues. CDR1 is SNHLY, CDR2 FYNNEI, per germline. V gene TRBV2 combines with J gene TRBJ2-7; possibly TRBD2 for D (6 bases). The input for sequencing was peripheral blood, taken before pregnancy. The source of this sequence is a female donor with multiple sclerosis, enrolled in a pregnancy study. CDR3: CASRGGYEQYF. CDR3 sequence (DNA): TGTGCCAGCAGGGGGGGATATGAGCAGTACTTC.